The next 11 T cell receptor beta chains were all read from a single sample in a study of CD8+CD57+ T cells in acquired aplastic anemia. An expansion of CD8+CD57+ cells by flow cytometry had been shown in patients chosen for sequencing. Genomic DNA acted as the template from which TCR beta VDJ combination and CDR3 sequence profiling were carried out. TCRdb reanalysed the reads using MiXCR and keeps one entry per CDR3 protein. Of about 98,000 distinct CDR3 sequences in the sample, roughly 70% are singletons; the top ten hold 65%. The sample taken for sequencing was sorted CD4+, CD8+, or CD8+CD57+ T cells (not recorded which) from PBMCs. The receptor set was obtained from a human donor with aplastic anemia.

Concerning this clonotype: No conserved phenylalanine or tryptophan ends this CDR3, so it is likely a read error. The chain is built from TRBV2 and TRBJ1-2, with D possibly matching TRBD1 (6 bases). CDR1 is SNHLY, CDR2 FYNNEI, per germline. This CDR3 comprises 14 residues. Trimming took 4 bases from V and 2 from J, leaving 11 bases between them. The CDR3: CASSGTALNYGYTS. The CDR3 DNA sequence: TGTGCCAGCAGTGGGACAGCGCTAAACTATGGCTACACCTCC.

V usage is TRBV7-6 and J usage is TRBJ1-1; 9 positions match TRBD1. Germline lookup yields CDR1 SGHVS and CDR2 FNYEAQ. CDR3 length equals 15 residues. The junction had 7 bases not matched to a gene; V was cut back by 4 bases and J by 4 bases. CDR3 in amino acids: CASSSYRGRGTEAFF. The CDR3, as DNA: TGTGCCAGCAGCTCCTACAGGGGGCGAGGCACTGAAGCTTTCTTT.

This chain links TRBV2 with TRBJ1-6, with TRBD1 as a possible D gene (5 bases). Germline CDR1 is SNHLY and CDR2 is FYNNEI. Trimming cost V 3 bases and J 10 bases, with 10 bases left between them. This CDR3 has 13 amino acids. Here the CDR3 reads CASSEGRGSPLHF. CDR3 DNA: TGTGCCAGCAGTGAGGGTCGGGGGTCACCCCTCCACTTT. The full variable domain, its missing parts supplied by reference TRBV2 and TRBJ1-6, is EPEVTQTPSHQVTQMGQEVILRCVPISNHLYFYWYRQILGQKVEFLVSFYNNEISEKSEIFDDQFSVERPDGSNFTLKIRSTKLEDSAMYFCASSEGRGSPLHFGNGTRLTVT.

V gene TRBV7-6 combines with J gene TRBJ1-1, with TRBD1 matching 7 bases. This CDR3 comprises 16 residues. Germline loops: CDR1 SGHVS, CDR2 FNYEAQ. J lost 5 bases, V lost 8 bases, and 17 bases had no gene match. CDR3 region: CASSPRPTGMGTEAFF. The CDR3 DNA follows: TGTGCCAGCTCCCCACGACCGACAGGGATGGGAACTGAAGCTTTCTTT.

This rearrangement joins TRBV19 to TRBJ1-5; D unresolved. The CDR3 length is 15 residues. Germline values: CDR1 LNHDA, CDR2 SQIVND (reference sequence). The germline V and J ends were trimmed by 3 bases and 4 bases, with 13 bases remaining between them. DNA for the CDR3: TGTGCCAGTAGTATGGGCAGTGCCCTTAATCAGCCCCAGCATTTT. Protein sequence: CASSMGSALNQPQHF.

This clonotype was observed at least ten times. The CDR3 bases are TGTGCCAGCAGCCCTGAACAGGGATGGAGCACTGAAGCTTTCTTT. Protein product: CASSPEQGWSTEAFF. The gene calls are TRBV13 and TRBJ1-1; D is possibly TRBD1 (6 bases). Germline V lookup: CDR1 PRHDT, CDR2 FYEKMQ (reference sequence). The V end was cut by 5 bases, the J end by 4 bases, with 17 bases between. CDR3 length: 15 amino acids.

V is TRBV20-1 and J is TRBJ1-2, with unresolved D. V was trimmed by 0 bases and J by 8 bases, leaving 13 bases between them. In germline, CDR1 is DFQATT, CDR2 SNEGSKA (reference sequence). The CDR3 covers 13 residues. The CDR3: CSARENPYEGYTF. The CDR3 DNA is TGCAGTGCTAGAGAGAACCCTTACGAAGGCTACACCTTC.

The chain joins TRBV5-1 to TRBJ2-7; D gene unclear. Germline loops: CDR1 SGHRS, CDR2 YFSETQ. Trimming left V 0 bases short and J 4 bases short, with 11 bases between. The CDR3 runs 14 residues. The CDR3 is CASSLAEDRYEQYF. The CDR3 DNA sequence: TGCGCCAGCAGCTTGGCCGAGGATAGGTACGAGCAGTACTTC.

The rearrangement links TRBV19 to TRBJ1-6, with D tentatively TRBD1 (6 bases). V lost 4 bases to trimming and J lost 4 bases, with 11 bases between them. CDR3 length: 15 amino acids. Germline V gene lookup returns CDR1 LNHDA and CDR2 SQIVND (reference sequence). In DNA, the CDR3 is TGTGCCAGTAGTACGACAGGAAGGTATAATTCACCCCTCCACTTT. Its protein is CASSTTGRYNSPLHF.

This chain joins TRBV7-8 and TRBJ2-1, with TRBD1 matching over 9 bases. The CDR3 spans 16 residues. Unmatched junction bases numbered 9, after V lost 5 bases and J lost 4 bases. Germline CDR1 is SGHVS and CDR2 is FQNEAQ. CDR3 residues: CASSPGTGFRYNEQFF. The CDR3 region has the DNA TGTGCCAGCAGCCCCGGGACAGGGTTTAGGTACAATGAGCAGTTCTTC. The entire variable domain, with the rest obtained from reference TRBV7-8 and TRBJ2-1, is as follows: GAGVSQSPRYKVAKRGQDVALRCDPISGHVSLFWYQQALGQGPEFLTYFQNEAQLDKSGLPSDRFFAERPEGSVSTLKIQRTQQEDSAVYLCASSPGTGFRYNEQFFGPGTRLTVL.

This clonotype showed up just a few times. The CDR3 region is CAISDIFEQYF. In nucleotides, the CDR3 is TGTGCCATCAGCGACATTTTCGAGCAGTACTTC. This chain uses TRBV10-3 with TRBJ2-7; D is ambiguous. CDR3 length equals 11 residues. Germline lookup yields CDR1 ENHRY and CDR2 SYGVKD. V dropped 6 bases and J dropped 6 bases, with 9 bases sitting between them.